This TCR beta chain was found in a study of blood T cell repertoires in COVID-19. About the research overall: Acute and convalescent COVID-19 specimens originated in the United States, Italy and Spain.

Per the authors' pipeline: For nucleated cells, counts were estimated from reference gene primer amplification. Data came from immunoSEQ multiplex PCR; TCRdb stores just in-frame clones and leaves some out. V, J and clone size are those of that table, while D and trimming were read from the DNA. The repertoire consists of some 120,000 clones, with more than 70% occurring once and the leading ten covering about 1%. The specimen was peripheral blood. The TCR sequence derives from a woman aged 80 or over with acute or convalescent COVID-19.

The CDR3 region is CASSQVYGGEQYF. The CDR3 nucleotides read TGTGCCAGCAGCCAAGTATACGGGGGCGAGCAGTACTTC. The rearrangement joins TRBV3-1 (or the pseudogene TRBV3-2) to TRBJ2-7; possible D gene TRBD2, 6 bases. Germline V gene sequence: CDR1 LGHDT, CDR2 YNNKEL (reference sequence). CDR3 length equals 13 residues. V lost 1 base and J lost 6, with 10 bases in between.